The text below deals with one T cell receptor beta chain. Its target is not known. Using unique molecular identifiers, the investigators prepared the TCRbeta library. TCRdb used MiXCR to reprocess the PCR reads, holding one entry per CDR3 protein. This table has 350,000 to 500,000 distinct CDR3 sequences, 43% appearing once. This sample was included in a study of T-cell reconstitution after alpha-beta-depleted transplantation in children. Study-level findings and limits: Several hundred graft clones that had expanded were reportedly the source of alpha-beta T cells about two months after transplant. A year post-transplant, T-cell counts and diversity derived mostly from newly produced T cells. At day 60, the high TCRbeta diversity found in some patients originated from recipient T cells and thymic progenitors that had survived.

The CDR3 totals 14 residues. V was pared by 7 bases and J by 0 bases, with 12 bases between. The chain has TRBV12-3 or TRBV12-4 and TRBJ1-2; D gene uncertain. The sequencing used PBMCs, collected before TCRalphabeta/CD19-depleted stem cell transplant. This clonotype originated in a girl aged 2-9 years with aplastic anemia, due to receive a stem cell transplant. The CDR3 region is CASTSPGSNYGYTF. For the CDR3, the DNA is TGTGCCAGCACCTCCCCGGGATCTAACTATGGCTACACCTTC.